The clone carrying this T cell receptor (beta chain) was recorded a few times. What it recognizes is unknown. This entry belongs to a study of regulatory T cells in long-lasting Graves disease. Background on the study: Antithyroid drugs had been given to newly diagnosed Graves' patients for under 3 months.

Study-level results: Favored usage of TRBV28, TRBJ1-2 and TRBJ2-5 was recorded in persistent disease.

This CDR3 is 14 amino acids long. CDR1 and CDR2 (germline): SGHAT, FQNNGV. The ends were cut back, 4 bases at V and 4 bases at J, with 13 bases in the middle. Arm-PCR of CDR3 regions and iRepertoire HTBI primers were used to build TCR beta libraries. One entry per CDR3 protein results from TCRdb running MiXCR on the multiplex PCR reads. The profile shows hundreds of thousands of distinct CDR3 sequences, 15% to 20% of them singletons. Time point specified: newly diagnosed GD, antithyroid drugs for less than 3 months. Preparation of the TCR library used RNA extracted from PBMCs. Separately, the same data were catalogued under a study of T cells in Graves' hyperthyroidism and ophthalmopathy. That report adds: First-round RT-PCR of the TCR CDR3 relied on the HTBI primer set. From stable hyperthyroidism, ophthalmopathy was set apart by a 13 V-J model.

This TCR derives from a man between 40 and 49 years old with Graves disease. The starting material was peripheral blood mononuclear cells (PBMCs), obtained at new diagnosis, from a patient treated with antithyroid drugs. The chain combines TRBV11-2 with TRBJ1-2; D unclear. The CDR3 here is CASSSFTGVYGYTF. CDR3 in DNA: TGTGCCAGCAGCTCATTTACGGGAGTCTATGGCTACACCTTC.